This note documents a single TCR beta chain sequence. Antigen specificity is unknown. V was shortened by 4 bases and J by 8 bases, with 15 bases between the two germline ends. CDR1 is SGHVS and CDR2 is FQNEAQ in the germline V gene. CDR3 length equals 14 residues. Molecular barcoded adaptors covering alpha/delta and beta/gamma chains were used on roughly 400 ng RNA. MiXCR, applied by TCRdb to the reads, yields one record per CDR3 protein. Among tens of thousands of distinct CDR3 sequences listed, roughly an eighth were seen once. The sample is drawn from a study of read filtering for tumor transcriptome and immune sequencing. Study overall: Mean patient age was around 66 years, range 47 to 80; around 16 male, roughly 14 female. Transcriptome libraries were built from DNase-treated RNA. Points from the study as a whole: About 82% of IR-seq clonotypes had a single read, yet these held roughly 3.3% of reads.

The rearrangement joins TRBV7-8 to TRBJ2-1; D is uncertain. The specimen was a population of CD138-negative cells sorted from bone marrow. This sequence was found in a donor at least 40 years old with multiple myeloma. CDR3 DNA: TGTGCCAGCAGCTCAACGTCTGGGGTGGATGAGCAGTTCTTC. Its translation is CASSSTSGVDEQFF.